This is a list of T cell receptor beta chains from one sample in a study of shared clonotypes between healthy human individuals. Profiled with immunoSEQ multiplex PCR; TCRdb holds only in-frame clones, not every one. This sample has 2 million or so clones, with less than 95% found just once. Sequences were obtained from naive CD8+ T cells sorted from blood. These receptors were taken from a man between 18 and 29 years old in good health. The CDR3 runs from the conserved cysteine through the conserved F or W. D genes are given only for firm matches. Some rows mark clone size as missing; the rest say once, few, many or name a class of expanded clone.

DNA: TGTGCCAGCTCACGGGTCGGTTCCTACGAGCAGTACTTC
CDR3: CASSRVGSYEQYF
J: TRBJ2-7
V: TRBV18
size: .
D: .

DNA: TGTGCCTGGAGTGTAGTGGGTTCCCAGCCCCAGCATTTT
CDR3: CAWSVVGSQPQHF
J: TRBJ1-5
V: TRBV30
size: .
D: .

DNA: TGTGCCAGCAGTCTCGGACAGGGGGCGAGGAACACTGAAGCTTTCTTT
CDR3: CASSLGQGARNTEAFF
J: TRBJ1-1
V: TRBV28
size: .
D: TRBD1

DNA: TGTGCCAGCAGCTCGTCGATAGGGGTCCTGGCCTACGAGCAGTACTTC
CDR3: CASSSSIGVLAYEQYF
J: TRBJ2-7
V: TRBV27
size: .
D: .

DNA: TGTGCCATCAGAGGGGGAGACCAAGAGACCCAGTACTTC
CDR3: CAIRGGDQETQYF
J: TRBJ2-5
V: TRBV10-3
size: .
D: .

DNA: TGTGCCAGCAGTTATGCGGGAGGATCAGATTATGGGGAGCTGTTTTTT
CDR3: CASSYAGGSDYGELFF
J: TRBJ2-2
V: TRBV6-5
size: .
D: TRBD2

DNA: TGTGCCGCTCGTCCAGGGGGCGAATACAATGAGCAGTTCTTC
CDR3: CAARPGGEYNEQFF
J: TRBJ2-1
V: TRBV6-5
size: .
D: TRBD1

DNA: TGTGCCAGCAGTGAAGGGTTCAATGGCTACACCTTC
CDR3: CASSEGFNGYTF
J: TRBJ1-2
V: TRBV6-1
size: .
D: .

DNA: TGTGCCAGCAGCGTAGAGAAAGCCGGAGACCAAGAGACCCAGTACTTC
CDR3: CASSVEKAGDQETQYF
J: TRBJ2-5
V: TRBV9
size: .
D: .

DNA: TGTGCCAGCAGCGTAGCGGGGGTTCCCGGGGAGCTGTTTTTT
CDR3: CASSVAGVPGELFF
J: TRBJ2-2
V: TRBV9
size: .
D: .

DNA: TGTGCCAGCAGAGACACTAGCGGGAGAAGCTCTTGGCAGTACTTC
CDR3: CASRDTSGRSSWQYF
J: TRBJ2-7
V: TRBV6-5
size: once
D: TRBD2

DNA: TGCAGCGTCTTAGGACAGGGAGACTATGGCTACACCTTC
CDR3: CSVLGQGDYGYTF
J: TRBJ1-2
V: TRBV29-1
size: .
D: TRBD1

DNA: TGTGCCAGCAGCCCATTCGGGTCCTACAATGAGCAGTTCTTC
CDR3: CASSPFGSYNEQFF
J: TRBJ2-1
V: TRBV11-2
size: .
D: .

DNA: TGTGCCAGCAGCTTCGGTACCTACGAGCAGTACTTC
CDR3: CASSFGTYEQYF
J: TRBJ2-7
V: TRBV5-6
size: .
D: .

DNA: TGTGCCAGCAGCGGGAGTGGCGGGTTCGATGAGCAGTTCTTC
CDR3: CASSGSGGFDEQFF
J: TRBJ2-1
V: TRBV7-2
size: .
D: .

DNA: TGTGCCAGCAGCTTAGTGGCCTCTTACGAGCAGTACTTC
CDR3: CASSLVASYEQYF
J: TRBJ2-7
V: TRBV13
size: few
D: .

DNA: TGTGCCAGCAGCTTAGACCCTGCGCCCTCGGACATTCAGTACTTC
CDR3: CASSLDPAPSDIQYF
J: TRBJ2-4
V: TRBV7-2
size: .
D: .

DNA: TGTGCCAGCAGCGTAGTGGCTAGCGGGCTTTACAATGAGCAGTTCTTC
CDR3: CASSVVASGLYNEQFF
J: TRBJ2-1
V: TRBV9
size: once
D: TRBD2

DNA: TGCGCCAGCAGCTTGGTCTCGGGACGGGTTTCATACGAGCAGTACTTC
CDR3: CASSLVSGRVSYEQYF
J: TRBJ2-7
V: TRBV5-1
size: .
D: .

DNA: TGTGCCAGCAGTACGATGGGACAGGACGAAAAACTGTTTTTT
CDR3: CASSTMGQDEKLFF
J: TRBJ1-4
V: TRBV27
size: .
D: TRBD1

DNA: TGTGCCAGCGGAGAACTAGCGGGATCCCCAGATACGCAGTATTTT
CDR3: CASGELAGSPDTQYF
J: TRBJ2-3
V: TRBV27
size: .
D: TRBD2

DNA: TGTGCCAGCAGTTTTGGCGGGTCAAACTATGGCTACACCTTC
CDR3: CASSFGGSNYGYTF
J: TRBJ1-2
V: TRBV27
size: .
D: .

DNA: TGTGCCATCGCCGACAGGGTCCCCGAGCAGTACTTC
CDR3: CAIADRVPEQYF
J: TRBJ2-7
V: TRBV10-3
size: .
D: TRBD1

DNA: TGTGCCAGCAACGTCGGGGCGGATCGAAGCACAGATACGCAGTATTTT
CDR3: CASNVGADRSTDTQYF
J: TRBJ2-3
V: TRBV6-6
size: .
D: .

DNA: TGTGCCCATGAGACAGCCTCAAATTCACCCCTCCACTTT
CDR3: CAHETASNSPLHF
J: TRBJ1-6
V: TRBV30
size: .
D: .

DNA: TGCGCCAGCAGCCACCATGGGACAGGGTACACCGGGGAGCTGTTTTTT
CDR3: CASSHHGTGYTGELFF
J: TRBJ2-2
V: TRBV4-1
size: once
D: TRBD1

DNA: TGTGCCAGCAGCCCAGGCATCACAGATACGCAGTATTTT
CDR3: CASSPGITDTQYF
J: TRBJ2-3
V: TRBV13
size: .
D: .